This T cell receptor beta chain was recorded in a study of T cell responses to AZD1222 COVID-19 vaccine. Study results and caveats: Clonal diversity may have been underestimated, and the donors were mostly white British, with more females than males. CD4 TCRs associated with vaccination spanned spike, dominating at 160-218 and 743-854. The study identified only 6 or 7 AZD1222 recipients as seropositive at baseline.

Worth noting for this clone: The antigen remains unidentified.

V gave up 5 bases and J gave up 0 bases, with 8 bases separating them. CDR1 is SGHTA, CDR2 FQGTGA, per germline. CDR3 length: 15 amino acids. Some clones are missing from TCRdb's copy, which holds only in-frame ones; the method was immunoSEQ multiplex PCR. The table has 130,000 to 150,000 clones, 82% seen once. Sequenced material: peripheral blood, taken on day 0 of MenACWY control vaccination. The V gene is TRBV7-3, the J gene TRBJ2-6; D remains unclear. This receptor was identified in an adult in good health. CDR3 nucleotide sequence: TGTGCCAGCAGCCAAGACACCTCTGGGGCCAACGTCCTGACTTTC. It encodes CASSQDTSGANVLTF.